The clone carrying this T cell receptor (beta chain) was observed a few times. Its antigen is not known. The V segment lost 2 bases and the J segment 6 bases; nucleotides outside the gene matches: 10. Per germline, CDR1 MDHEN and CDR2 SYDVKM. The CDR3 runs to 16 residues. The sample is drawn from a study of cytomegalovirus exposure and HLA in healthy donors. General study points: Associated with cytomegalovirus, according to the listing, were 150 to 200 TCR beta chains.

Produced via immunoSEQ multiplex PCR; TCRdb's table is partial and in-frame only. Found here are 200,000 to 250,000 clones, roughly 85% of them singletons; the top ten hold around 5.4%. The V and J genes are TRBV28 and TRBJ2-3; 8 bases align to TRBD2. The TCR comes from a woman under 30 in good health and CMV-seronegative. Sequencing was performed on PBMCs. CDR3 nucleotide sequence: TGTGCCAGCAGTTTAGCGGTAGCGGGGTTTATGGATACGCAGTATTTT. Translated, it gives CASSLAVAGFMDTQYF.